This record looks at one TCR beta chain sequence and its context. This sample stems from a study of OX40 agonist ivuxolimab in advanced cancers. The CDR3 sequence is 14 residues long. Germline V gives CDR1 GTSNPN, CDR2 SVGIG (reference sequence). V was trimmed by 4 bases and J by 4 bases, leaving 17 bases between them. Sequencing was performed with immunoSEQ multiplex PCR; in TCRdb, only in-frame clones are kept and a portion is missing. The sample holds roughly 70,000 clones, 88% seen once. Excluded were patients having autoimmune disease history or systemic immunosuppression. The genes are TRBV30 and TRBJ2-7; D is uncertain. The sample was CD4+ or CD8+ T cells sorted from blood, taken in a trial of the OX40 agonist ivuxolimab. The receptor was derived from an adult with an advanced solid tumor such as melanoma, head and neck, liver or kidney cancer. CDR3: CAWTQTGVWYEQYF. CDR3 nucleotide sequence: TGTGCCTGGACCCAGACTGGGGTTTGGTACGAGCAGTACTTC.